The present T cell receptor (beta chain) was sequenced within a study of cytomegalovirus exposure and HLA in healthy donors. The overall study: Earlier, 150 million to 200 million T cells were analyzed, and 117 million unique TCR beta sequences were found among them.

Healthy donors of bone marrow made up the group. About this clone: Antigen unknown.

With 60 Vbeta and 13 Jbeta primers, the PCR was carried out. The table came from immunoSEQ multiplex PCR; TCRdb's copy has only in-frame clones and leaves some out. The data hold around 120,000 clones, with around three quarters observed a single time. This CDR3 comprises 15 residues. Germline-derived CDR1 and CDR2 are MNHEY and SVGAGI. V shed 2 bases and J shed 6 bases, with 13 bases lying between them. Study-level findings and limits: The study reported that TCR beta sequences accurately predicted HLA-A and HLA-B alleles in most subjects. An analysis done earlier found most TCR beta V segments productive about 90% or about 30% of the time.

The sequence came from a male donor in good health and CMV-seronegative. The specimen was PBMCs. J is TRBJ2-2 and V is TRBV6-5; no clear D gene. The CDR3 sequence is CASSYGVAPAGELFF. In nucleotides, the CDR3 is TGTGCCAGCAGTTACGGAGTAGCCCCGGCCGGGGAGCTGTTTTTT.